Sequencing of this TCR beta chain was carried out in a study of vaccination effects on CD4 cells after COVID-19 (dated by TCRdb to the early 2020s). About the study as a whole: Across the study, the median time from the second dose to post-vaccine sampling was 72 days (range 14 to 241). The study compared SARS-CoV-2 spike-specific CD4+ TCR repertoires before and after mRNA vaccination in COVID-19 convalescent patients and infection-naive vaccine recipients. A total of ten to eleven COVID-19 convalescent patients and several SARS-CoV-2-naive healthy vaccine recipients were included in the full study. Cultures from other donors in the study were sequenced with the Oncomine TCR Beta short-read assay on an Illumina iSeq 100. The paper as a whole reports these results and caveats: Marked clonal contraction was observed in both infection-induced and vaccine-induced clones at late post-vaccination timepoints, consistent with waning T cell responses. Limitations of the study were the small number of convalescent patients and the absence of early post-infection timepoints. In healthy vaccine recipients, vaccine-induced clones were almost all SARS-CoV-2 mono-reactive, with only 1 of 255 being cross-reactive with common cold coronaviruses.

On this clone itself: Its recognized antigen is unknown. No much larger clone exists at a distance of one base, and base qualities are not known.

V is reduced by 0 bases and J by 5 bases, leaving a spacing of 11 bases between them. From cysteine to phenylalanine, the CDR3 is 14 amino acids long. The read is trimmed to its CDR3 DNA, 42 bases read in frame from base 1. Taken from the germline V gene, the CDR1 and CDR2 loops are SGHDT and YYEEEE. In the ViraFEST assay, PBMC were stimulated with viral peptide pools, and TCR sequencing was then used to find antigen-specific CD4+ T cell clonotypes based on their expansion. After more than 9 days of culture, CD4+ T cells were isolated with the EasySep CD4+ T cell isolation kit. Each participant received two doses of an mRNA SARS-CoV-2 vaccine, either BNT162b2 or mRNA-1273. The absence of prior SARS-CoV-2 infection in healthy vaccine recipients was confirmed by negative nucleocapsid antibodies before and after vaccination. Approximately 2 million PBMC per well were cultured with 9 to 10 ug/ml peptides in IMDM containing approximately 4.7% human AB serum, about 9.7 IU/ml IL-2 and gentamicin. Half of the culture medium was replaced with fresh IL-2-containing medium on days 3 and 7. Each peptide stimulation condition was cultured in triplicate wells unless otherwise noted. PBMC were separated from whole blood using Ficoll-Paque Plus gradient centrifugation and were then either cryopreserved at -140C or used fresh. Overlapping peptide pools spanned the spike proteins of SARS-CoV-2 and the common cold coronaviruses HCoV-NL63, HCoV-OC43 and HCoV-229E. The QIAamp micro DNA kit was used to extract genomic DNA from the cultured CD4+ T cells.

The receptor library was made with the immunoSEQ multiplex PCR assay. DNA from the cultured and isolated CD4+ T cells underwent TCR beta CDR3 sequencing. In the paper's pipeline: Non-productive TCR sequences were discarded, and reads were trimmed to the CDR3 region, with only CDR3s of 7 or more amino acids retained. Antigen-specific clonotypes were identified using the MANAFEST web app by comparison of expansion in peptide wells against reference cultures. To be called positive, a clone needed expansion at FDR<0.05 compared with the reference and with all other wells, an odds ratio greater than 5, and a frequency greater than 0.1% in two replicate wells. A clonotype was defined as cross-reactive if the clonotype was significantly expanded both in SARS-CoV-2 spike wells and in at least one common cold coronavirus spike condition. Using the stringdist R package, CDR3 similarity was measured by Levenshtein distance, and unrooted trees were constructed with ape in R 3.6.1. Drawn from immuneACCESS, this table holds only the in-frame rearrangements with V and J called that TCRdb kept. Clones are partly lost; checked studies trace under half to an unresolved V gene and leave the rest unexplained. V and J calls and clone size follow that table, whereas D and trimming were derived from the DNA. This sample lists roughly 70,000 clones; around two thirds were detected once. Roughly 1.4% of the sample comes from the top ten.

The chain was built from TRBV5-6 and TRBJ1-2, with the D gene not confidently named. This sequence originates from a human donor who received a COVID-19 vaccine. Material: CD4+ T cells from PBMCs cultured with HCoV-229E spike peptides, obtained after COVID-19 vaccination. The cell subset or site label for this specimen denotes: HCoV-229E spike overlapping peptide pool stimulation. The CDR3 loop reads CASSLGRTQYGYTF. The DNA sequence reads TGTGCCAGCAGCTTGGGCCGTACTCAGTATGGCTACACCTTC.